A single sample is the source of the 16 T cell receptor beta chains below, sequenced in a study of cytomegalovirus exposure and HLA in healthy donors. PCR was performed using 60 Vbeta and 13 Jbeta primers. The table came from immunoSEQ multiplex PCR; TCRdb's copy has only in-frame clones and leaves some out. The sample has under 150,000 clones, about 75% seen once. The sequenced material came from PBMCs. The receptors stem from a woman in her thirties or forties in good health and CMV-seronegative.

This clone was detected once. The rearrangement joins TRBV28 to TRBJ1-2; maybe TRBD1 (6 bases). CDR1 and CDR2 (germline): MDHEN, SYDVKM. Trimming shortened V by 6 bases and J by 8 bases, and 13 bases separated the two germline ends. The length of the CDR3 is 12 residues. The CDR3 bases are TGTGCCAGCAGCGGACAGATGGGGGGCTACACCTTC. It is translated as CASSGQMGGYTF.

The rearrangement joins TRBV6-5 to TRBJ2-5, with TRBD1 identical over 9 bases. V was pared by 2 bases and J by 6 bases, with 7 bases of the junction left unmatched. Germline V lookup: CDR1 MNHEY, CDR2 SVGAGI. The CDR3 loop spans 15 amino acids. In DNA, the CDR3 is TGTGCCAGCAGTTACGCCAACAGGGGGCGGAAGACCCAGTACTTC. It specifies CASSYANRGRKTQYF.

The V and J genes are TRBV6-5 and TRBJ2-3; 7 bases map to TRBD1. Germline CDR1 reads MNHEY; CDR2 reads SVGAGI. V trimming: 0 bases; J trimming: 2 bases; junction bases outside the gene matches: 5. The CDR3 contains 16 residues. The CDR3 sequence is CASSYSRGLLTDTQYF. For the CDR3, the DNA is TGTGCCAGCAGTTACTCGAGGGGGCTCCTCACAGATACGCAGTATTTT.

V gene TRBV5-1 combines with J gene TRBJ1-1; D not resolved. In germline, CDR1 is SGHRS, CDR2 YFSETQ. This CDR3 region has 15 residues. V dropped 6 bases and J dropped 0 bases, with 15 bases sitting between them. The CDR3 DNA follows: TGCGCCAGCATGAGGGTCACCCCCATGAACACTGAAGCTTTCTTT. Translated: CASMRVTPMNTEAFF.

This clone appeared a few times. The chain is built from TRBV5-6 and TRBJ2-7; no definite D call. Germline lookup yields CDR1 SGHDT and CDR2 YYEEEE. The CDR3 length is 14 residues. V was clipped by 0 bases and J by 2 bases, with 9 bases between them. The CDR3: CASSLAEKTYEQYF. CDR3 nucleotides: TGTGCCAGCAGCTTGGCCGAGAAAACCTACGAGCAGTACTTC.

The CDR3 nucleotides are TGTGCCAGCAGTGAACCCACTAGCGGGGGGGCCTTGGGGGAGACCCAGTACTTC. The encoded protein is CASSEPTSGGALGETQYF. This chain uses TRBV6-1 with TRBJ2-5; 13 bases line up with TRBD2. There are 18 residues in the CDR3. The V gene's germline CDR1 is MNHNS and CDR2 SASEGT. Unmatched junction bases numbered 11, after V lost 2 bases and J lost 5 bases.

The V gene is TRBV7-2, the J gene TRBJ1-1; a weak D match, TRBD1 (6 bases). Trimming shortened V by 5 bases and J by 7 bases, and 17 bases separated the two germline ends. Germline CDR1 and CDR2: SGHTA and FQGNSA. The length of the CDR3 is 14 residues. The CDR3 coding sequence is TGTGCCAGCAGCCCCCCCGGACAGCACGATGAAGCTTTCTTT. The encoded protein is CASSPPGQHDEAFF.

A remark on this clone: The CDR3 does not close with the conserved phenylalanine or tryptophan, likely indicating a read error. The DNA is left out, because the CDR3 cannot be placed on it with certainty; the CDR3 is given as TCRdb lists it. The chain carries TRBV5-4 and TRBJ2-7; TRBD1, the table's D call, lacks a check against the DNA. Inclusive of both ends, the CDR3 amounts to 14 amino acids. Germline CDR1 and CDR2: SGHNT and YYREEE (reference sequence). The CDR3 sequence is CASSLDPTGADAVL.

The V gene is TRBV19, the J gene TRBJ1-5; TRBD1 matches 9 bases. Germline-derived CDR1 and CDR2 are LNHDA and SQIVND (reference sequence). This CDR3 has 17 amino acids. Unmatched junction bases numbered 9, after V lost 2 bases and J lost 4 bases. CDR3 residues: CASSISPGTGTNQPQHF. CDR3 nucleotide sequence: TGTGCCAGTAGTATAAGTCCCGGGACAGGGACGAATCAGCCCCAGCATTTT.

The chain recombines TRBV2 with TRBJ1-5; 8 nucleotides match TRBD1. This CDR3 is built from 16 residues. Germline assignment: CDR1 SNHLY and CDR2 FYNNEI. V gave up 5 bases and J gave up 5 bases; unmatched junction bases: 11. The CDR3 spells CASSTRTGRGYQPQHF. The CDR3 DNA follows: TGTGCCAGCAGTACCCGGACAGGGAGGGGGTATCAGCCCCAGCATTTT.

CDR3 bases: TGTGCCAGCAGCCAAATGGGGCAGCCGACCGACTATGGCTACACCTTC. Amino acids: CASSQMGQPTDYGYTF. The chain recombines TRBV14 with TRBJ1-2; D is possibly TRBD1 (5 bases). This CDR3 has 16 residues. Trimming removed 2 bases from V and 3 bases from J, with 16 bases in between. Germline V gene data show CDR1 as SGHDN and CDR2 as FVKESK.

The rearrangement joins TRBV1 to TRBJ2-1; the table's D call, TRBD2, was not checked against the DNA. TRBV1 is listed as a pseudogene. The CDR3 is made up of 17 amino acids. The CDR3 nucleotides read TGCACCAGCAGCCCCTCCCCTAGCGGGCATTCCTACAATGAGCAGTTCTTC. As protein: CTSSPSPSGHSYNEQFF.

This chain joins TRBV6-5 and TRBJ1-4; TRBD1 might be the D (6 bases). The CDR3 length is 13 residues. Germline CDR1 MNHEY, CDR2 SVGAGI. The V and J ends lost 5 bases and 8 bases respectively, with 12 bases between them. CDR3 bases: TGTGCCAGCAGTCGGACAGCCGGGGAAAAACTGTTTTTT. It yields the protein CASSRTAGEKLFF.

This clone showed up just a few times. J is TRBJ2-7 and V is TRBV18; TRBD2 might be the D (5 bases). Germline loops: CDR1 KGHSH, CDR2 LQKENI. The CDR3 spans 13 residues. Between the trimmed V and J ends, which lost 0 bases and 5 bases, there was a span of 8 bases. CDR3 region: CASSPPRGNEQYF. In nucleotides, the CDR3 is TGTGCCAGCTCACCACCGAGAGGGAACGAGCAGTACTTC. The full variable domain, with the rest looked up from reference TRBV18 and TRBJ2-7, is NAGVMQNPRHLVRRRGQEARLRCSPMKGHSHVYWYRQLPEEGLKFMVYLQKENIIDESGMPKERFSAEFPKEGPSILRIQQVVRGDSAAYFCASSPPRGNEQYFGPGTRLTVT.

The chain uses TRBV5-3 and TRBJ1-5; 8 nucleotides align to TRBD1. TRBV5-3 is placed among ORFs of uncertain function. V shed 2 bases and J 2 bases; nucleotides not matched to a gene: 6. There are 16 residues in the CDR3. CDR3 region: CARSFSGGEGNQPQHF. The CDR3 nucleotides read TGTGCCAGAAGCTTCTCAGGGGGCGAGGGCAATCAGCCCCAGCATTTT.

The chain uses TRBV6-5 and TRBJ2-7; D is unclear. Trimming took off 2 bases at V and 4 bases at J, with 15 bases between the two ends. The CDR3 extends over 15 amino acids. Looked up from germline, CDR1 is MNHEY and CDR2 is SVGAGI. For the CDR3, the DNA is TGTGCCAGCAGTTACGACTCGCCGCTTCTATACGAGCAGTACTTC. Encoded protein: CASSYDSPLLYEQYF.